The 15 T cell receptor beta chains below were found in one sample sequenced in a study of T cell clones after liver transplantation. Sequenced by immunoSEQ multiplex PCR; TCRdb stores in-frame clones only, minus some. The sample has 65,000 to 70,000 clones; roughly 92% are singletons. The sequencing here drew on CD4+ T cells from blood, taken about 25 months after liver transplant. Every receptor here comes from a human patient who received a liver transplant. Some of these T cells may belong to the graft donor.

A single count supports this clone. The genes are TRBV11-2 and TRBJ1-4, with 9 bases aligning to TRBD1. Unmatched junction bases numbered 9, after V lost 5 bases and J lost 11 bases. Per germline, CDR1 SGHAT and CDR2 FQNNGV. The CDR3 extends over 14 amino acids. The chain's CDR3 is CASSTGQGKGKLFF. For the CDR3, the DNA is TGTGCCAGCAGCACAGGACAGGGGAAGGGTAAACTGTTTTTT.

This sequence joins TRBV7-3 and TRBJ1-1; D is perhaps TRBD1 (5 bases). V shed 5 bases and J shed 1 base, with 11 bases lying between them. Germline-derived CDR1 and CDR2 are SGHTA and FQGTGA. The CDR3 runs 14 residues. The CDR3 region is CASSQGHTNTEAFF. CDR3 in DNA: TGTGCCAGCAGCCAAGGACATACGAACACTGAAGCTTTCTTT.

The V gene is TRBV5-6, the J gene TRBJ2-2; TRBD1 or TRBD2 may be the D gene (5 bases each). From germline, CDR1 is SGHDT and CDR2 YYEEEE. This CDR3 spans 16 amino acids. The ends were cut back, 5 bases at V and 0 bases at J, with 14 bases in the middle. In nucleotides, the CDR3 is TGTGCCAGCAGTTCCCTGGGGGATACGAACACCGGGGAGCTGTTTTTT. Translated, it gives CASSSLGDTNTGELFF.

This clone occurred once. The chain uses TRBV5-4 and TRBJ2-5, with no clear D. CDR1 is SGHNT and CDR2 is YYREEE in the germline V gene (reference sequence). Trimming stripped 2 bases from V and 1 base from J, with 6 bases between. There are 13 residues in the CDR3. This CDR3 reads CASSFAVQETQYF. Written as DNA, the CDR3 is TGTGCCAGCAGCTTCGCAGTCCAAGAGACCCAGTACTTC.

This CDR3 reads CASSSHGSFGRTKNIQYF. CDR3 sequence (DNA): TGTGCCAGCAGTTCTCACGGATCTTTTGGTAGAACCAAAAACATTCAGTACTTC. The chain couples TRBV28 to TRBJ2-4; D is unresolved. Looked up from germline, CDR1 is MDHEN and CDR2 is SYDVKM. V shed 4 bases and J shed 2 bases, with 21 bases lying between them. CDR3 length: 18 residues.

This chain links TRBV2 with TRBJ1-6, with 7 bases aligning to TRBD1. Trimming at V came to 9 bases and at J to 7 bases, leaving 6 bases not matched to a gene. The CDR3 covers 13 residues. The germline CDR1 and CDR2 sequences are SNHLY and FYNNEI. The CDR3 DNA sequence: TGTGCCAGTACAGGGGCTAAAAATTCACCCCTCCACTTT. This encodes CASTGAKNSPLHF. The whole variable domain, filled in from reference TRBV2 and TRBJ1-6, reads EPEVTQTPSHQVTQMGQEVILRCVPISNHLYFYWYRQILGQKVEFLVSFYNNEISEKSEIFDDQFSVERPDGSNFTLKIRSTKLEDSAMYFCASTGAKNSPLHFGNGTRLTVT.

Worth noting for this clone: Other nucleotide sequences in the sample specify the same CDR3. This chain joins TRBV7-9 and TRBJ2-7; no firm D call. The V gene lost 8 bases and the J gene lost 4 bases, with 12 bases spanning the gap. The CDR3 totals 12 residues. Per germline, CDR1 SEHNR and CDR2 FQNEAQ (reference sequence). This CDR3 is CASGDGNYEQYF. CDR3 DNA sequence: TGTGCCAGCGGCGACGGAAATTACGAGCAGTACTTC.

V and J are TRBV29-1 and TRBJ1-2, with D possibly TRBD1 on 6 matching bases. There are 12 residues in the CDR3. Germline assignment: CDR1 SQVTM and CDR2 ANQGSEA. Between the trimmed V and J ends, which lost 1 base and 8 bases, there was a span of 11 bases. The CDR3 spells CSVEGGGGGYTF. The DNA for the CDR3 is TGCAGCGTTGAAGGTGGGGGCGGCGGCTACACCTTC. The whole variable domain, remainder taken from reference TRBV29-1 and TRBJ1-2, is SAVISQKPSRDICQRGTSLTIQCQVDSQVTMMFWYRQQPGQSLTLIATANQGSEATYESGFVIDKFPISRPNLTFSTLTVSNMSPEDSSIYLCSVEGGGGGYTFGSGTRLTVV.

The genes are TRBV11-3 and TRBJ2-1; TRBD2 agrees at 11 bases. Germline V gene lookup returns CDR1 SGHNT and CDR2 YENEEA. V was pared by 1 base and J by 0 bases, with 8 bases of the junction left unmatched. This CDR3 contains 19 residues. The CDR3, as DNA: TGTGCCAGCAGCTTAGTTGGGACTAGCGGCACCAACTCCTACAATGAGCAGTTCTTC. It encodes CASSLVGTSGTNSYNEQFF.

CDR3 nucleotide sequence: TGTGCCAGCAGTGTTGCGGGAGGGGGCACAGATACGCAGTATTTT. Its translation: CASSVAGGGTDTQYF. The J gene is TRBJ2-3, the V gene TRBV6-4, with 9 bases aligning to TRBD2. With 4 bases clipped from V and 1 base from J, the junction kept 3 bases outside the gene matches. The CDR3 has 15 residues. CDR1 is MRHNA, CDR2 SNTAGT, per germline.

The chain couples TRBV15 to TRBJ2-1, with 10 positions matching TRBD2. The CDR3 extends over 16 amino acids. V was pared by 2 bases and J by 2 bases, with 3 bases of the junction left unmatched. Germline loops: CDR1 LNHNV, CDR2 YYDKDF (reference sequence). CDR3 nucleotides: TGTGCCACCAGCAGATCGAGCGGGAGGGCCTACAATGAGCAGTTCTTC. Its protein is CATSRSSGRAYNEQFF. The full variable domain, completed using reference TRBV15 and TRBJ2-1, is DAMVIQNPRYQVTQFGKPVTLSCSQTLNHNVMYWYQQKSSQAPKLLFHYYDKDFNNEADTPDNFQSRRPNTSFCFLDIRSPGLGDTAMYLCATSRSSGRAYNEQFFGPGTRLTVL.

The chain recombines TRBV12-5 with TRBJ2-7; D is ambiguous. V lost 7 bases and J lost 0, with 16 bases in between. The CDR3 loop spans 15 amino acids. Per germline, CDR1 LGHNT and CDR2 FRNRAP. CDR3 nucleotide sequence: TGTGCTAGTGCCCCGGATCAAGGGTACTCCTACGAGCAGTACTTC. Its protein is CASAPDQGYSYEQYF.

V and J are TRBV14 and TRBJ1-1; possibly TRBD1 for D (6 bases). V lost 0 bases and J lost 7, with 9 bases in between. CDR1 and CDR2 (germline): SGHDN, FVKESK. This CDR3 spans 13 amino acids. The CDR3 sequence: CASSQELDSEAFF. The CDR3 coding sequence is TGTGCCAGCAGCCAAGAGTTGGACAGTGAAGCTTTCTTT.

The chain employs TRBV7-3 and TRBJ2-1, with 7 bases that match TRBD1. This CDR3 region has 13 residues. Germline-derived CDR1 and CDR2 are SGHTA and FQGTGA. The ends lost 1 base at V and 9 bases at J; junction bases unmatched: 3. The CDR3 region is CASSLIGDSEQFF. CDR3 DNA: TGTGCCAGCAGCTTAATCGGGGACAGTGAGCAGTTCTTC.

The gene calls are TRBV25-1 and TRBJ2-1; 8 bases are a match to TRBD1. Per the germline V gene, CDR1 is MGHDK and CDR2 is SYGVNS. V dropped 8 bases and J dropped 2; count of bases not matched to a gene: 8. The CDR3 spans 15 residues. The CDR3 DNA is TGTGCCAGCTCCGCAGACAGGGGCCCCTACAATGAGCAGTTCTTC. Protein product: CASSADRGPYNEQFF. The whole variable domain, remainder taken from reference TRBV25-1 and TRBJ2-1, is EADIYQTPRYLVIGTGKKITLECSQTMGHDKMYWYQQDPGMELHLIHYSYGVNSTEKGDLSSESTVSRIRTEHFPLTLESARPSHTSQYLCASSADRGPYNEQFFGPGTRLTVL.